This T cell receptor beta chain was recovered during a study of cytomegalovirus exposure and HLA in healthy donors. Overall study: Approximately 170 million T cells yielded around 120 million unique TCR beta sequences in earlier analysis.

Findings and caveats of the study: Associated with HLA alleles at 0.05 false discovery rate in a later analysis were 16,951 TCR beta sequences. A later analysis showed that HLA-associated TCR beta chains had undergone more clonal expansion than equally common others.

Germline V gives CDR1 SGDLS, CDR2 YYNGEE. With 4 bases clipped from V and 6 bases from J, the junction kept 13 bases outside the gene matches. The CDR3 contains 16 residues. On this clone: Antigen: not known.

Vbeta (60) and Jbeta (13) primers were used in the PCR. Some clones are missing from TCRdb's copy, which holds only in-frame ones; the method was immunoSEQ multiplex PCR. The sample records fewer than 90,000 clones, about 75% being singletons. This chain joins TRBV9 and TRBJ2-7, with 10 bases aligning to TRBD1. The TCR originated in a man aged 25 to 45 in good health and CMV-seropositive. Sample: PBMCs. CDR3 coding DNA: TGTGCCAGCAGCTCGCGGACAGGGGGAAGTTGGGGCGAGCAGTACTTC. Translating it yields CASSSRTGGSWGEQYF.